This T cell receptor beta chain appears in the sequencing data of a study of T cell responses to AZD1222 COVID-19 vaccine. Libraries were prepared by immunoSEQ multiplex PCR; TCRdb keeps only in-frame clonotypes and omits some of them. The sample includes 130,000 or so clones, 85% to 95% of them seen just once. Here the sequenced sample was peripheral blood, taken on day 0 of AZD1222 vaccination. The sequence was obtained from an adult in good health.

CDR3 nucleotide sequence: TGTGCCAGCAGCTTGGGGGACAGGGCGACAGATACGCAGTATTTT. Amino acid sequence: CASSLGDRATDTQYF. The V gene is TRBV13, the J gene TRBJ2-3; 9 bases fit TRBD1. The ends lost 3 bases at V and 3 bases at J; junction bases unmatched: 4. The CDR3 runs 15 residues. The germline CDR1 and CDR2 sequences are PRHDT and FYEKMQ (reference sequence). Together with reference TRBV13 and TRBJ2-3, the CDR3 gives the full variable domain: AAGVIQSPRHLIKEKRETATLKCYPIPRHDTVYWYQQGPGQDPQFLISFYEKMQSDKGSIPDRFSAQQFSDYHSELNMSSLELGDSALYFCASSLGDRATDTQYFGPGTRLTVL.